This entry is about one TCR beta chain. The sample originates from a study of CD8 T cells in Susac syndrome. Healthy donors, matched for age and sex, constituted the control group. TEMRA cells were FACS-enriched, while CD8+ and CD4+ T cells were negatively isolated. This CDR3 has 16 amino acids. Per germline, CDR1 SNHLY and CDR2 FYNNEI. The junction had 7 bases not matched to a gene; V was cut back by 4 bases and J by 2 bases. RNA was extracted with the RNeasy kit, and a quantity of roughly 0.45 to 1 ug was reverse transcribed using random hexamers. immunoSEQ multiplex PCR amplified TCR beta CDR3 across 54 Vbeta, 13 Jbeta. In TCRdb, the immunoSEQ multiplex PCR reads were re-called with MiXCR into one record per CDR3 protein. The sample shows more than 95,000 distinct CDR3 sequences, around 94% of them seen only once.

The gene calls are TRBV2 and TRBJ2-2; 7 bases agree with TRBD1. The source is a human donor in good health. The sequenced material came from CD4+ T cells from PBMCs. CDR3 amino acids: CASSGTGTVNTGELFF. In nucleotides, the CDR3 is TGTGCCAGCAGTGGAACTGGGACAGTAAACACCGGGGAGCTGTTTTTT.